Shown below are 17 T cell receptor beta chains from a single sample sequenced in a study of control samples from healthy donors and cancer patients. Using immunoSEQ multiplex PCR, the repertoire was profiled, and TCRdb retains in-frame clones only, with some absent. The table records 75,000 to 90,000 clones, approximately 89% of them present only once. The sample comprised blood. All receptors derive from a man in his forties or fifties in good health.

This chain uses TRBV3-1 (or the pseudogene TRBV3-2) with TRBJ1-2; 7 bases are shared with TRBD1. CDR3 length equals 17 residues. The J segment lost 2 bases and the V segment lost 0 bases, leaving 9 bases of the junction unmatched. CDR1 is LGHDT and CDR2 is YNNKEL in the germline V gene (reference sequence). This CDR3 is CASSQDNGDRVNYGYTF. Here the CDR3 DNA reads TGTGCCAGCAGCCAAGATAATGGGGACAGAGTAAACTATGGCTACACCTTC.

The chain joins TRBV9 to TRBJ1-6; weak D call: TRBD1 (5 bases). Trimming stripped 0 bases from V and 6 bases from J, with 10 bases between. The CDR3 runs 15 residues. From germline, CDR1 is SGDLS and CDR2 YYNGEE. The CDR3, as DNA: TGTGCCAGCAGCGTAGGAGAGAGGGGTAATTCACCCCTCCACTTT. Translation: CASSVGERGNSPLHF.

The chain joins TRBV5-8 to TRBJ1-1; 10 nucleotides align to TRBD1. Germline loops: CDR1 SGHTS, CDR2 YDEGEE. Unmatched junction bases numbered 6, after V lost 0 bases and J lost 1 base. The CDR3 consists of 17 residues. CDR3 protein: CASSLVWTGGRNTEAFF. The CDR3 nucleotides are TGTGCCAGCAGCTTGGTGTGGACAGGGGGGCGGAACACTGAAGCTTTCTTT.

This chain joins TRBV10-3 and TRBJ1-2; D remains ambiguous. CDR3 length: 14 residues. The V end was cut by 7 bases, the J end by 0 bases, with 12 bases between. The germline gives CDR1 ENHRY, CDR2 SYGVKD. The CDR3 spells CAITEKASNYGYTF. CDR3 sequence (DNA): TGTGCCATCACTGAAAAAGCATCTAACTATGGCTACACCTTC.

This sequence joins TRBV9 and TRBJ1-6; 8 bases line up with TRBD1. The length of the CDR3 is 18 residues. CDR1 SGDLS and CDR2 YYNGEE come from the germline V gene. V lost 1 base to trimming and J lost 0 bases; unmatched junction nucleotides: 6. CDR3 nucleotide sequence: TGTGCCAGCAGCGTACTGGGACAGGCGAGCTCCTATAATTCACCCCTCCACTTT. Translated: CASSVLGQASSYNSPLHF.

The chain carries TRBV5-6 and TRBJ2-5, with 9 bases that match TRBD1. The CDR3 has 16 residues. CDR1 is SGHDT and CDR2 is YYEEEE in the germline V gene. Trimming at V came to 4 bases and at J to 4 bases, leaving 11 bases not matched to a gene. CDR3 nucleotides: TGTGCCAGCAGCGATCTGGTCACAGGGGGCGCAGAGACCCAGTACTTC. Encoded protein: CASSDLVTGGAETQYF.

Here the CDR3 reads CASSQVPSVEQYF. The CDR3 DNA sequence: TGCGCCAGCAGCCAAGTTCCTAGCGTCGAGCAGTACTTC. The chain is built from TRBV4-1 and TRBJ2-7; tentatively, D is TRBD2 (6 bases). Trimming pared 1 base from V and 6 bases from J, leaving 10 bases between. The germline gives CDR1 MGHRA, CDR2 YSYEKL. The CDR3 is made up of 13 amino acids.

V gene TRBV13 combines with J gene TRBJ1-3; D is undetermined. V lost 0 bases and J lost 9, with 15 bases in between. This CDR3 has 15 amino acids. Germline loops: CDR1 PRHDT, CDR2 FYEKMQ (reference sequence). DNA of the CDR3: TGTGCCAGCAGCTTAGGAAGGGCACTGAGGACCACCATATATTTT. Residues: CASSLGRALRTTIYF. The full variable domain, in which reference TRBV13 and TRBJ1-3 provide the parts outside the CDR3, is AAGVIQSPRHLIKEKRETATLKCYPIPRHDTVYWYQQGPGQDPQFLISFYEKMQSDKGSIPDRFSAQQFSDYHSELNMSSLELGDSALYFCASSLGRALRTTIYFGEGSWLTVV.

This chain links TRBV7-8 with TRBJ2-6; D is ambiguous. Germline values: CDR1 SGHVS, CDR2 FQNEAQ. V was pared by 0 bases and J by 0 bases, with 12 bases between. This CDR3 is built from 18 residues. CDR3: CASSLALMGISGANVLTF. The DNA of the CDR3 is TGTGCCAGCAGCTTAGCGCTGATGGGGATCTCTGGGGCCAACGTCCTGACTTTC.

The V gene is TRBV19, the J gene TRBJ2-5; D might be TRBD1 (6 bases). This CDR3 is built from 14 residues. Trimming stripped 3 bases from V and 4 bases from J, with 12 bases between. CDR1 and CDR2 (germline): LNHDA, SQIVND (reference sequence). The CDR3 bases are TGTGCCAGTAGTATGCAAGGGGGTGGAGAGACCCAGTACTTC. Translating gives CASSMQGGGETQYF.

The V call is TRBV4-1, the J call TRBJ2-1, with 7 bases fitting TRBD1. In germline, CDR1 is MGHRA, CDR2 YSYEKL. The J segment lost 4 bases and the V segment lost 0 bases, leaving 9 bases of the junction unmatched. CDR3 length equals 17 residues. CDR3 sequence reads: CASSQETDRHPYNEQFF. In DNA form, the CDR3 reads TGCGCCAGCAGCCAAGAGACGGACAGGCACCCTTACAATGAGCAGTTCTTC.

The chain recombines TRBV11-2 with TRBJ2-1; maybe TRBD2 (6 bases). With 1 base removed from V and 2 bases from J, the gap between germline ends came to 15 bases. The CDR3 spans 17 residues. Germline-derived CDR1 and CDR2 are SGHAT and FQNNGV. The CDR3 DNA follows: TGTGCCAGCAGCTTAGGTCCAGCTGCGGGGCCCTACAATGAGCAGTTCTTC. Its translation is CASSLGPAAGPYNEQFF.

The chain carries TRBV7-9 and TRBJ2-7; TRBD1 aligns across 11 bases. V lost 5 bases, J lost 5 bases, and 5 bases stayed unmatched. Germline CDR1 is SEHNR and CDR2 is FQNEAQ (reference sequence). The CDR3 covers 14 residues. In nucleotides, the CDR3 is TGTGCCAGCAGCCCCCGGGACAGGGGGGACGAGCAGTACTTC. It codes for CASSPRDRGDEQYF.

The chain links TRBV7-3 to TRBJ2-3; D is ambiguous. There are 11 residues in the CDR3. With 7 bases removed from V and 9 bases from J, the gap between germline ends came to 11 bases. The germline V gene has CDR1 SGHTA and CDR2 FQGTGA. The CDR3 loop is CASTPPPTQYF. CDR3 in DNA: TGTGCCAGCACCCCCCCGCCCACGCAGTATTTT.

This clone was seen a few times. The chain couples TRBV29-1 to TRBJ1-1, with 9 nucleotides matching TRBD1. The CDR3 runs to 13 residues. CDR1 is SQVTM and CDR2 is ANQGSEA in the germline V gene. With 6 bases clipped from V and 6 bases from J, the junction kept 8 bases outside the gene matches. The CDR3 loop reads CSVNPGQGSEAFF. The CDR3 DNA follows: TGCAGCGTGAACCCGGGACAGGGCTCTGAAGCTTTCTTT.

The rearrangement links TRBV7-8 to TRBJ1-3; no clear D. This CDR3 region has 15 residues. CDR1 SGHVS and CDR2 FQNEAQ come from the germline V gene. Trimming took 8 bases from V and 0 from J, leaving 14 bases between them. The CDR3 nucleotides read TGTGCCAGCTCGACGGAGCTCCTCTCTGGAAACACCATATATTTT. Translation gives CASSTELLSGNTIYF.

This chain connects TRBV10-3 to TRBJ1-2; the D is unclear. Trimming stripped 4 bases from V and 5 bases from J, with 11 bases between. Germline V CDR1 and CDR2: ENHRY, SYGVKD. The CDR3 is made up of 13 amino acids. DNA for the CDR3: TGTGCCATCAGTGTCCAAGAACATTATGGCTACACCTTC. It translates to CAISVQEHYGYTF.